What follows are 26 T cell receptor beta chains derived from one specimen sequenced in a study of shared clonotypes between healthy human individuals. The assay was immunoSEQ multiplex PCR, and TCRdb's table has in-frame clones only and misses some. The sample lists 2.5 million or so clones, approximately 92% occurring once. Sequenced sample: naive CD4+ T cells sorted from blood. Subset specified: CD45RA+ positively selected. The receptors shown here come from a man between 18 and 35 years old in good health.

Remarks on this clone: This CDR3 is also generated by other DNA sequences in the sample. The chain joins TRBV15 to TRBJ2-2; D gene uncertain. CDR3 length: 13 amino acids. The germline V and J ends were trimmed by 0 bases and 4 bases, with 3 bases remaining between them. CDR1 and CDR2 from the germline V gene are LNHNV and YYDKDF (reference sequence). This CDR3 is CATSRDTTGELFF. Here the CDR3 DNA reads TGTGCCACCAGCAGAGACACCACCGGGGAGCTGTTTTTT.

This chain connects TRBV6-6 to TRBJ2-1; D is perhaps TRBD2 (6 bases). Germline assignment: CDR1 MNHNY and CDR2 SVGAGI (reference sequence). Between the trimmed V and J ends, which lost 6 bases and 4 bases, there was a span of 16 bases. The CDR3 covers 15 residues. CDR3 bases: TGTGCCAGCAGCCTCGGGGTAGCGGCATACAATGAGCAGTTCTTC. Translation: CASSLGVAAYNEQFF.

The chain uses TRBV2 and TRBJ2-5; possibly TRBD1 for D (5 bases). The CDR3 has 14 amino acids. Germline CDR1 and CDR2: SNHLY and FYNNEI. V lost 1 base and J lost 5, with 11 bases in between. The CDR3 coding sequence is TGTGCCAGCAGTGAAGTAGGGGCAGGGGAGACCCAGTACTTC. It is translated as CASSEVGAGETQYF.

The CDR3 sequence: CRGCGDEQYF. CDR3 nucleotides: TGCAGGGGTTGCGGTGACGAGCAGTACTTC. The chain is built from TRBV29-1 and TRBJ2-7; D is ambiguous. CDR1 SQVTM and CDR2 ANQGSEA come from the germline V gene. CDR3 size: 10 residues.

J is TRBJ1-2 and V is TRBV7-2; weak D call: TRBD1 (5 bases). Germline assignment: CDR1 SGHTA and CDR2 FQGNSA. There are 11 residues in the CDR3. V was pared by 8 bases and J by 7 bases, with 11 bases between. The CDR3 sequence: CASGGRGGYTF. DNA of the CDR3: TGTGCCAGCGGAGGGAGGGGTGGCTACACCTTC.

Comment on this clone: Other DNA sequences in this sample translate to the same CDR3. Written as DNA, the CDR3 is TGTGCCAGCAGCTTACGAGGAGGAGATACGCAGTATTTT. Translated, it gives CASSLRGGDTQYF. V usage is TRBV11-3 and J usage is TRBJ2-3; possible D gene TRBD2, 5 bases. The V gene's germline CDR1 is SGHNT and CDR2 YENEEA. With 2 bases removed from V and 5 bases from J, the gap between germline ends came to 8 bases. This CDR3 is 13 amino acids long.

This chain uses TRBV5-1 with TRBJ1-2; D not certain. The V and J ends lost 1 base and 8 bases respectively, with 12 bases between them. Germline-derived CDR1 and CDR2 are SGHRS and YFSETQ. The CDR3 runs 13 residues. The CDR3 region has the DNA TGCGCCAGCAGCTTGTTAGGGAATGGAGGCTACACCTTC. Its protein is CASSLLGNGGYTF. Full variable domain (rest looked up from reference TRBV5-1 and TRBJ1-2): KAGVTQTPRYLIKTRGQQVTLSCSPISGHRSVSWYQQTPGQGLQFLFEYFSETQRNKGNFPGRFSGRQFSNSRSEMNVSTLELGDSALYLCASSLLGNGGYTFGSGTRLTVV.

The chain combines TRBV7-3 with TRBJ2-2; D not resolved. The CDR3 is 17 amino acids. Germline V gives CDR1 SGHTA, CDR2 FQGTGA. V was pared by 2 bases and J by 0 bases, with 13 bases between. The DNA of the CDR3 is TGTGCCAGCAGCTTACTGGGCGGCCCTCCGAACACCGGGGAGCTGTTTTTT. Protein sequence: CASSLLGGPPNTGELFF.

With respect to this clone: Different DNA sequences within this sample yield the same CDR3. The V and J genes are TRBV9 and TRBJ2-3; no definite D call. Germline V CDR1 and CDR2: SGDLS, YYNGEE. This CDR3 is 14 amino acids long. The V and J ends lost 2 bases and 0 bases respectively, with 7 bases between them. The CDR3 nucleotides are TGTGCCAGCAGCGTCGTCGCCAGCACAGATACGCAGTATTTT. Its translation: CASSVVASTDTQYF.

V and J are TRBV11-2 and TRBJ2-7; D not certain. The germline gives CDR1 SGHAT, CDR2 FQNNGV. The V and J ends lost 0 bases and 7 bases respectively, with 10 bases between them. There are 13 residues in the CDR3. For the CDR3, the DNA is TGTGCCAGCAGCTTAGATCTAATAGGGGAGCAGTACTTC. It is translated as CASSLDLIGEQYF.

This CDR3 reads CASSFRESHYEQYF. The CDR3 DNA sequence: TGTGCCAGCAGCTTCCGGGAATCGCATTACGAGCAGTACTTC. The chain recombines TRBV6-5 with TRBJ2-7; perhaps TRBD2 as D (5 bases). V was cut by 6 bases and J by 4 bases, with 16 bases left in between. The CDR3 extends over 14 amino acids. From germline, CDR1 is MNHEY and CDR2 SVGAGI.

A remark on this clone: Other DNA sequences in this sample translate to the same CDR3. This chain links TRBV10-1 with TRBJ2-3; D gene unclear. This CDR3 is built from 15 residues. The germline CDR1 and CDR2 sequences are WNHNN and SYGVQD (reference sequence). V lost 0 bases, J lost 0 bases, and 7 bases lay in between. The CDR3 reads CASSESASSTDTQYF. The CDR3 nucleotides are TGCGCCAGCAGTGAGTCGGCGTCTAGCACAGATACGCAGTATTTT.

V is TRBV25-1 and J is TRBJ2-7; D ambiguous. CDR3 length: 12 residues. The V gene lost 6 bases and the J gene lost 3 bases, with 9 bases spanning the gap. Germline-derived CDR1 and CDR2 are MGHDK and SYGVNS. As DNA, the CDR3 is TGTGCCAGCAGGGGTGCAGGCTACGAGCAGTACTTC. As protein: CASRGAGYEQYF.

The chain couples TRBV27 to TRBJ1-5; D might be TRBD1 (5 bases). The V gene lost 3 bases and the J gene lost 3 bases, with 12 bases spanning the gap. The CDR3 consists of 15 residues. Germline V gene data show CDR1 as MNHEY and CDR2 as SMNVEV (reference sequence). For the CDR3, the DNA is TGTGCCAGCAGTTTTCTGGGGCAGCTCAATCAGCCCCAGCATTTT. Encoded protein: CASSFLGQLNQPQHF.

The V call is TRBV6-5, the J call TRBJ2-4; D is unclear. Per germline, CDR1 MNHEY and CDR2 SVGAGI. Trimming took 6 bases from V and 0 from J, leaving 9 bases between them. CDR3 length: 14 amino acids. CDR3 coding DNA: TGTGCCAGCAGCTCCTTACTAGCCAAAAACATTCAGTACTTC. Amino acids: CASSSLLAKNIQYF.

CDR3 sequence reads: CASSRDPGTNTGELFF. As DNA, the CDR3 is TGCGCCAGCAGCCGCGACCCGGGAACGAACACCGGGGAGCTGTTTTTT. This sequence joins TRBV5-1 and TRBJ2-2, with D possibly being TRBD2 (5 bases). Germline V lookup: CDR1 SGHRS, CDR2 YFSETQ. V was trimmed by 4 bases and J by 0 bases, leaving 13 bases between them. This CDR3 spans 16 amino acids.

The gene calls are TRBV5-1 and TRBJ2-3; TRBD2 is a possible D gene (5 bases). There are 15 residues in the CDR3. Trimming left V 1 base short and J 0 bases short, with 9 bases between. The germline gives CDR1 SGHRS, CDR2 YFSETQ. The CDR3 spells CASSLMEASTDTQYF. CDR3 DNA sequence: TGCGCCAGCAGCTTGATGGAGGCAAGCACAGATACGCAGTATTTT.

The genes are TRBV19 and TRBJ1-2; tentative D call: TRBD1 (6 bases). Trimming pared 5 bases from V and 4 bases from J, leaving 14 bases between. This CDR3 is 14 amino acids long. Germline lookup yields CDR1 LNHDA and CDR2 SQIVND (reference sequence). The CDR3 protein is CASSDATGIYGYTF. DNA for the CDR3: TGTGCCAGTAGTGACGCGACAGGTATCTATGGCTACACCTTC.

The gene calls are TRBV5-4 and TRBJ2-5, with TRBD1 matching over 11 bases. The CDR3 sequence is 16 residues long. J lost 3 bases, V lost 0 bases, and 4 bases had no gene match. Germline assignment: CDR1 SGHNT and CDR2 YYREEE (reference sequence). The CDR3 DNA reads as TGTGCCAGCAGCTTGGCCGGACAGGGGGCGAAAGAGACCCAGTACTTC. Protein sequence: CASSLAGQGAKETQYF.

This clone was seen a single time. V usage is TRBV6-6 and J usage is TRBJ1-1, with D uncertain. Trimming shortened V by 2 bases and J by 13 bases, and 14 bases separated the two germline ends. The CDR3 is made up of 12 amino acids. Germline V gene lookup returns CDR1 MNHNY and CDR2 SVGAGI (reference sequence). The CDR3 DNA sequence: TGTGCCAGCAGTTACACCGACGGCTGGGTTTTCTTT. The encoded protein is CASSYTDGWVFF.

Turning to this clone: Other DNA sequences of this sample code for an identical CDR3. This chain connects TRBV5-1 to TRBJ2-7; no firm D call. Germline-derived CDR1 and CDR2 are SGHRS and YFSETQ. V dropped 0 bases and J dropped 3 bases, with 10 bases sitting between them. The CDR3 covers 14 residues. Here the CDR3 reads CASSLVSGNYEQYF. The CDR3 region has the DNA TGCGCCAGCAGCTTGGTGTCGGGCAACTACGAGCAGTACTTC. Variable domain in full (rest from reference TRBV5-1 and TRBJ2-7): KAGVTQTPRYLIKTRGQQVTLSCSPISGHRSVSWYQQTPGQGLQFLFEYFSETQRNKGNFPGRFSGRQFSNSRSEMNVSTLELGDSALYLCASSLVSGNYEQYFGPGTRLTVT.

The V and J genes are TRBV2 and TRBJ2-2; D is perhaps TRBD1 (5 bases). The ends were cut back, 3 bases at V and 5 bases at J, with 10 bases in the middle. The CDR3 has 14 amino acids. Germline V gene data show CDR1 as SNHLY and CDR2 as FYNNEI. CDR3 in DNA: TGTGCCAGCAGTGACAGGGTGGGGACCGGGGAGCTGTTTTTT. This encodes CASSDRVGTGELFF. The full variable domain, in which reference TRBV2 and TRBJ2-2 provide the parts outside the CDR3, is EPEVTQTPSHQVTQMGQEVILRCVPISNHLYFYWYRQILGQKVEFLVSFYNNEISEKSEIFDDQFSVERPDGSNFTLKIRSTKLEDSAMYFCASSDRVGTGELFFGEGSRLTVL.

This clone has just a few counts. J is TRBJ2-2 and V is TRBV9; 9 nucleotides match TRBD1. Trimming cost V 3 bases and J 6 bases; bases outside gene matches: 9. CDR1 and CDR2 from the germline V gene are SGDLS and YYNGEE. This CDR3 has 16 amino acids. CDR3 DNA sequence: TGTGCCAGCAGCGGCGGACAGGGGTGGAGTTCCGGGGAGCTGTTTTTT. It codes for CASSGGQGWSSGELFF.

The gene calls are TRBV7-8 and TRBJ2-4; TRBD2 matches at 14 bases. Germline V lookup: CDR1 SGHVS, CDR2 FQNEAQ. The CDR3 is made up of 18 amino acids. Trimming at V came to 1 base and at J to 1 base, leaving 3 bases not matched to a gene. In DNA, the CDR3 is TGTGCCAGCAGCTTAGTCCGACTAGCGGGGGGGGCCAAAAACATTCAGTACTTC. Translated: CASSLVRLAGGAKNIQYF.

The chain links TRBV10-1 to TRBJ2-3, with D uncertain. Trimming pared 3 bases from V and 6 bases from J, leaving 10 bases between. This CDR3 region has 13 residues. Germline V gene data show CDR1 as WNHNN and CDR2 as SYGVQD (reference sequence). The CDR3 region has the DNA TGCGCCAGCAGTGACTTTAGTTGGGATACGCAGTATTTT. Translation gives CASSDFSWDTQYF.

The V and J genes are TRBV7-9 and TRBJ1-4; D ambiguous. Between the trimmed V and J ends, which lost 2 bases and 4 bases, there was a span of 11 bases. The germline V gene encodes CDR1 SEHNR and CDR2 FQNEAQ (reference sequence). The CDR3 runs to 15 residues. The CDR3 nucleotides read TGTGCCAGCAGCTTAAAGGGTGCCTTTAATGAAAAACTGTTTTTT. Protein: CASSLKGAFNEKLFF.